The T cell receptor (beta chain) described here comes from a study of shared clonotypes between healthy human individuals. Findings and limits, study-wide: Unshared clonotypes carried lower generation probabilities than those common to all four donors.

Across several immunoSEQ plates, the genomic DNA of each subset was split evenly. The assay was immunoSEQ multiplex PCR, and TCRdb's table has in-frame clones only and misses some. This sample has approximately 2.1 million clones, with 90% to 95% found just once. This CDR3 has 17 residues. Per the germline V gene, CDR1 is MNHNS and CDR2 is SASEGT. With respect to this clone: Its antigen is still unknown.

V is TRBV6-1 and J is TRBJ2-5; 12 bases fit TRBD2. The J call is in doubt because the DNA end fits TRBJ2-7 better. The receptor was derived from a man aged 18 to 30 in good health. Some clones in this sample may be carry-over from other donors' samples. The sequencing sample was made of naive CD4+ T cells from PBMCs. The subset denotes: CD45RA+ positively selected. CDR3 protein: CASSDGLAGGTKTEQYF. The DNA for the CDR3 is TGTGCCAGCAGTGACGGTCTAGCGGGGGGGACTAAGACCGAGCAGTACTTC.